Listed below are T cell receptor beta chains from one sample, sequenced in a study of T-cell reconstitution after alpha-beta-depleted transplantation in children. MiXCR was run by TCRdb on the PCR reads, yielding one entry per CDR3 protein. The table records fewer than 550,000 distinct CDR3 sequences, around 10% of them present only once. The source material was PBMCs, mostly from graft donor cells, sampled 180 days after TCRalphabeta/CD19-depleted stem cell transplant. Every receptor here comes from a female patient younger than 10 who had a stem cell transplant for aplastic anemia, so the T cells may come from the graft donor. Each CDR3 is given with its conserved first and last residue. The D gene is left open where the match is weak. Expanded clones are given a class, and other clones once, few, many or no size at all.

v_call: TRBV5-6; j_call: TRBJ2-2; d_call: TRBD1; clone_size: few; cdr3_aa: CASKDRGPGELFF; cdr3_nt: TGTGCCAGCAAAGACAGGGGGCCTGGGGAGCTGTTTTTT
v_call: TRBV10-3; j_call: TRBJ2-3; d_call: .; clone_size: many; cdr3_aa: CAISKQGDTQYF; cdr3_nt: TGTGCCATCAGCAAACAGGGAGATACGCAGTATTTT
v_call: TRBV7-6; j_call: TRBJ2-2; d_call: TRBD1; clone_size: .; cdr3_aa: CASSFGTGGPGELFF; cdr3_nt: TGTGCCAGCAGCTTCGGGACAGGGGGCCCCGGGGAGCTGTTTTTT
v_call: TRBV7-6; j_call: TRBJ2-5; d_call: .; clone_size: .; cdr3_aa: CASSLAGRYETQYF; cdr3_nt: TGTGCCAGCAGCTTAGCAGGGAGATACGAGACCCAGTACTTC
v_call: TRBV12-3/TRBV12-4; j_call: TRBJ2-1; d_call: .; clone_size: many; cdr3_aa: CASSLGRGSYNEQFF; cdr3_nt: TGTGCCAGCAGTCTAGGGCGGGGCTCCTACAATGAGCAGTTCTTC
v_call: TRBV10-3; j_call: TRBJ2-1; d_call: .; clone_size: few; cdr3_aa: CAISVKGNEQFF; cdr3_nt: TGTGCCATCAGTGTGAAGGGCAATGAGCAGTTCTTC
v_call: TRBV20-1; j_call: TRBJ1-2; d_call: TRBD1; clone_size: many; cdr3_aa: CSAREGAGGRGYTF; cdr3_nt: TGCAGTGCTAGAGAAGGGGCAGGGGGCCGTGGCTACACCTTC
v_call: TRBV12-3/TRBV12-4; j_call: TRBJ1-2; d_call: .; clone_size: many; cdr3_aa: CASSLDYGYTF; cdr3_nt: TGTGCCAGCAGTTTAGACTATGGCTACACCTTC
v_call: TRBV3-1; j_call: TRBJ2-3; d_call: .; clone_size: few; cdr3_aa: CASSQVPLPDTQYF; cdr3_nt: TGTGCCAGCAGCCAGGTCCCCCTCCCAGATACGCAGTATTTT
v_call: TRBV20-1; j_call: TRBJ2-7; d_call: .; clone_size: many; cdr3_aa: CSASDSSYEQYF; cdr3_nt: TGCAGTGCTAGCGACAGTTCCTACGAGCAGTACTTC
v_call: TRBV29-1; j_call: TRBJ2-6; d_call: TRBD2; clone_size: .; cdr3_aa: CSVEWREKSGANVLTF; cdr3_nt: TGCAGCGTTGAGTGGCGGGAGAAGTCTGGGGCCAACGTCCTGACTTTC
v_call: TRBV7-2; j_call: TRBJ2-7; d_call: .; clone_size: many; cdr3_aa: CASSLGYYEQYF; cdr3_nt: TGTGCCAGCAGCTTAGGATACTACGAGCAGTACTTC
v_call: TRBV7-8; j_call: TRBJ1-2; d_call: TRBD1; clone_size: .; cdr3_aa: CASSSTGGEGYGYTF; cdr3_nt: TGTGCCAGCAGCTCGACAGGGGGCGAAGGCTATGGCTACACCTTC
v_call: TRBV14; j_call: TRBJ2-1; d_call: TRBD1; clone_size: few; cdr3_aa: CASRAGTGGYNEQFF; cdr3_nt: TGTGCCAGCAGGGCCGGGACAGGGGGCTACAATGAGCAGTTCTTC
v_call: TRBV12-3/TRBV12-4; j_call: TRBJ2-7; d_call: .; clone_size: .; cdr3_aa: CASSLRGQDEQYF; cdr3_nt: TGTGCCAGCAGTTTACGGGGGCAGGACGAGCAGTACTTC
v_call: TRBV20-1; j_call: TRBJ1-2; d_call: .; clone_size: few; cdr3_aa: CSVRRDGSGYTF; cdr3_nt: TGCAGTGTAAGAAGGGATGGCTCCGGCTACACCTTC
v_call: TRBV15; j_call: TRBJ2-7; d_call: .; clone_size: few; cdr3_aa: CATSRDLADLYEQYF; cdr3_nt: TGTGCCACCAGCAGAGACTTAGCGGACCTCTACGAGCAGTACTTC
v_call: TRBV7-8; j_call: TRBJ1-1; d_call: TRBD1; clone_size: .; cdr3_aa: CASSLATGQFNTEAFF; cdr3_nt: TGTGCCAGCAGCTTAGCGACGGGACAGTTCAACACTGAAGCTTTCTTT
v_call: TRBV5-1; j_call: TRBJ2-3; d_call: TRBD2; clone_size: few; cdr3_aa: CASSLLAPDTQYF; cdr3_nt: TGCGCCAGCAGCTTACTAGCGCCAGATACGCAGTATTTT
v_call: TRBV20-1; j_call: TRBJ2-1; d_call: .; clone_size: few; cdr3_aa: CSARDLTGPIVNEQFF; cdr3_nt: TGCAGTGCCAGAGACCTTACTGGCCCCATCGTCAATGAGCAGTTCTTC
v_call: TRBV5-1; j_call: TRBJ1-5; d_call: .; clone_size: .; cdr3_aa: CAPNADEVLNQPQHF; cdr3_nt: TGCGCCCCTAATGCCGACGAGGTTCTCAATCAGCCCCAGCATTTT
v_call: TRBV5-1; j_call: TRBJ2-5; d_call: TRBD1; clone_size: many; cdr3_aa: CASSLADRGETQYF; cdr3_nt: TGCGCCAGCAGCTTGGCAGACAGGGGAGAGACCCAGTACTTC
v_call: TRBV5-1; j_call: TRBJ2-1; d_call: TRBD2; clone_size: many; cdr3_aa: CASRSAGGSSYNEQFF; cdr3_nt: TGCGCCAGCAGATCTGCGGGAGGGAGCTCCTACAATGAGCAGTTCTTC
v_call: TRBV6-5; j_call: TRBJ1-5; d_call: .; clone_size: few; cdr3_aa: CASSYSGSQPQHF; cdr3_nt: TGTGCCAGCAGTTACTCGGGAAGTCAGCCCCAGCATTTT
v_call: TRBV10-3; j_call: TRBJ2-2; d_call: TRBD1; clone_size: many; cdr3_aa: CAIKRQGRDTGELFF; cdr3_nt: TGTGCCATCAAAAGACAGGGACGGGACACCGGGGAGCTGTTTTTT
v_call: TRBV28; j_call: TRBJ1-6; d_call: TRBD1; clone_size: many; cdr3_aa: CASSAPGQGRAPLHF; cdr3_nt: TGTGCCAGCAGTGCTCCGGGACAGGGAAGAGCACCCCTCCACTTT
v_call: TRBV6-5; j_call: TRBJ2-2; d_call: .; clone_size: few; cdr3_aa: CASSYRHTGELFF; cdr3_nt: TGTGCCAGCAGTTATCGACACACCGGGGAGCTGTTTTTT
v_call: TRBV7-9; j_call: TRBJ1-1; d_call: .; clone_size: few; cdr3_aa: CASSLLTGTPEAFF; cdr3_nt: TGTGCCAGCAGCTTATTGACAGGCACCCCTGAAGCTTTCTTT
v_call: TRBV5-1; j_call: TRBJ2-7; d_call: TRBD1; clone_size: .; cdr3_aa: CASSLYVTGAYEQYF; cdr3_nt: TGCGCCAGCAGCTTGTATGTGACAGGGGCCTACGAGCAGTACTTC
v_call: TRBV7-2; j_call: TRBJ1-5; d_call: TRBD1; clone_size: few; cdr3_aa: CASSLGTGGLKPQHF; cdr3_nt: TGTGCCAGCAGCTTAGGGACAGGGGGCCTCAAGCCCCAGCATTTT
v_call: TRBV6-2/TRBV6-3; j_call: TRBJ2-6; d_call: .; clone_size: few; cdr3_aa: CASSPRVGGANVLTF; cdr3_nt: TGTGCCAGCAGTCCCAGGGTAGGCGGGGCCAACGTCCTGACTTTC
v_call: TRBV28; j_call: TRBJ2-7; d_call: TRBD2; clone_size: many; cdr3_aa: CASSRTSGGPYEQYF; cdr3_nt: TGTGCCAGCAGCCGTACTAGCGGGGGGCCCTACGAGCAGTACTTC
v_call: TRBV2; j_call: TRBJ2-2; d_call: .; clone_size: few; cdr3_aa: CASSAAQGRELFF; cdr3_nt: TGTGCCAGCAGTGCCGCACAGGGAAGGGAGCTGTTTTTT
v_call: TRBV28; j_call: TRBJ2-1; d_call: TRBD1; clone_size: .; cdr3_aa: CASSPDRGPFFYNEQFF; cdr3_nt: TGTGCCAGCAGCCCCGACAGGGGGCCCTTTTTCTACAATGAGCAGTTCTTC
v_call: TRBV29-1; j_call: TRBJ2-2; d_call: .; clone_size: .; cdr3_aa: CSVSGETNTGELFF; cdr3_nt: TGCAGCGTTAGTGGAGAAACGAACACCGGGGAGCTGTTTTTT
v_call: TRBV5-6; j_call: TRBJ2-2; d_call: .; clone_size: .; cdr3_aa: CASSFLGELFF; cdr3_nt: TGTGCCAGCAGCTTCCTCGGGGAGCTGTTTTTT
v_call: TRBV28; j_call: TRBJ1-5; d_call: TRBD1; clone_size: .; cdr3_aa: CASRSTGHINQPQHF; cdr3_nt: TGTGCCAGCAGGTCGACAGGGCACATCAATCAGCCCCAGCATTTT
v_call: TRBV6-1; j_call: TRBJ1-1; d_call: .; clone_size: many; cdr3_aa: CASRRAHILNTEAFF; cdr3_nt: TGTGCCAGCAGGAGAGCACACATACTTAACACTGAAGCTTTCTTT
v_call: TRBV20-1; j_call: TRBJ2-1; d_call: .; clone_size: few; cdr3_aa: CSARVAHEQFF; cdr3_nt: TGCAGTGCTAGGGTCGCCCATGAGCAGTTCTTC
v_call: TRBV11-2; j_call: TRBJ2-7; d_call: .; clone_size: few; cdr3_aa: CASSPGDF; cdr3_nt: TGTGCCAGCAGCCCCGGCGACTTC
v_call: TRBV28; j_call: TRBJ2-7; d_call: TRBD2; clone_size: many; cdr3_aa: CASSPGTSGRWSYEQYF; cdr3_nt: TGTGCCAGCAGTCCCGGGACTAGCGGGAGATGGTCCTACGAGCAGTACTTC